The following is a T cell receptor beta chain sequence with its context. The V gene's germline CDR1 is MGHRA and CDR2 YSYEKL. Germline trimming cut 1 base from V and 3 bases from J; bases unmatched to any gene: 6. The CDR3 loop spans 16 amino acids. The data were taken from a study of blood T cell repertoires in COVID-19. The assay was immunoSEQ multiplex PCR, and TCRdb's table has in-frame clones only and misses some. The sample includes some 140,000 clones, about 90% of them seen just once. The specimen sequenced was peripheral blood. This chain joins TRBV4-1 and TRBJ1-2; the match to TRBD1 covers 9 bases. The origin of this receptor is a man in his fifties with acute or convalescent COVID-19. The CDR3 bases are TGCGCCAGCAGCCAAGCTCCGGGACAGGGCTACTATGGCTACACCTTC. Translation: CASSQAPGQGYYGYTF.